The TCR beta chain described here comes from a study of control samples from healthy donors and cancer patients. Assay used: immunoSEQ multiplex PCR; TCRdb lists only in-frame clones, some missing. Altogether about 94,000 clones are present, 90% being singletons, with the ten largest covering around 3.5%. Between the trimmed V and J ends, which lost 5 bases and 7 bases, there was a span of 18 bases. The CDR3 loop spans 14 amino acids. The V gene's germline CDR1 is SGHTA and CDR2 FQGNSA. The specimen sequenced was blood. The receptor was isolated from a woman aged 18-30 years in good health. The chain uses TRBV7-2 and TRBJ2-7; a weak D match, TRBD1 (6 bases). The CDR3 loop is CASSVGTPREEQYF. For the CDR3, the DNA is TGTGCCAGCAGCGTCGGGACACCCAGGGAGGAGCAGTACTTC. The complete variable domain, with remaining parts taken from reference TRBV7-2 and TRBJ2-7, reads GAGVSQSPSNKVTEKGKDVELRCDPISGHTALYWYRQSLGQGLEFLIYFQGNSAPDKSGLPSDRFSAERTGGSVSTLTIQRTQQEDSAVYLCASSVGTPREEQYFGPGTRLTVT.